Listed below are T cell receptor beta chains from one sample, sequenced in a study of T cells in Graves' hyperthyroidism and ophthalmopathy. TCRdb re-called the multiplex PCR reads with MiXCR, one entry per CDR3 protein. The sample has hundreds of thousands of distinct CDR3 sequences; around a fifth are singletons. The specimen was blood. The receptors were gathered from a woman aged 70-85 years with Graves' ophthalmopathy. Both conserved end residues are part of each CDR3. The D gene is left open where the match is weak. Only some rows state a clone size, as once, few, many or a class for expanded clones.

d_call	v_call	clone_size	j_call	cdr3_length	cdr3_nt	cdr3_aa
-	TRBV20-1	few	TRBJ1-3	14	TGCAGTGCTAGAGATCTGCGAGAAGGAAACACCATATATTTT	CSARDLREGNTIYF
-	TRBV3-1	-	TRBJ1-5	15	TGTGCCAGCAGCTCCTTCGACAGCCACAATCAGCCCCAGCATTTT	CASSSFDSHNQPQHF
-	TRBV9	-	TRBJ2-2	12	TGTGCCAGCAGCCAAGATTGGGGGGAGCTGTTTTTT	CASSQDWGELFF
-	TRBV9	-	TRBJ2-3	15	TGTGCCAGCAGCCCCCGGGAGGGGGCGGAAGATACGCAGTATTTT	CASSPREGAEDTQYF
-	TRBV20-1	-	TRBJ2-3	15	TGCAGTGCGCCCCGGGGCCATACTAGCACAGATACGCAGTATTTT	CSAPRGHTSTDTQYF
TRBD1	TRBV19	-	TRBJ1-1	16	TGTGCCAGTAGTCCCCGACAGGGGGCCTGGAGCACTGAAGCTTTCTTT	CASSPRQGAWSTEAFF
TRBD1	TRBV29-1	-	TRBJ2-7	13	TGCAGCGTGGTCCGGGACAGCTCCTACGAGCAGTACTTC	CSVVRDSSYEQYF
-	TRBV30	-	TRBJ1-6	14	TGTGCCTGGAGTCCGGAAACCCTCCATTCACCCCTCCACTTT	CAWSPETLHSPLHF
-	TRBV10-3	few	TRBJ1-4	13	TGTGCCATCTCTTTATCAACTAATGAAAAACTGTTTTTT	CAISLSTNEKLFF
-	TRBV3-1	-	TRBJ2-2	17	TGTGCCAGCAGCCAAAGCCGGGACTTTCTGCTCACCGGGGAGCTGTTTTTT	CASSQSRDFLLTGELFF
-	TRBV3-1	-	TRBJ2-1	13	TGTGCCAGCAGGGTTACGGGCCACAATGAGCAGTTCTTC	CASRVTGHNEQFF
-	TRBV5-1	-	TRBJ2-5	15	TGCGCCAGCAGCTTGTTACCTAGCGATAGGGAGACCCAGTACTTC	CASSLLPSDRETQYF
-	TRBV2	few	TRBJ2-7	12	TGTGCCAGCAGTGAAATGACCTACGAGCAGTACTTC	CASSEMTYEQYF
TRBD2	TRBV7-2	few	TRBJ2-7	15	TGTGCCAGCAGCTTAAGCCTAGCGGTACCCTACGAGCAGTACTTC	CASSLSLAVPYEQYF
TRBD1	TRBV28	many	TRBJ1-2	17	TGTGCCAGCAGTCCCTCGGGCGGACAGGGGACTAACTATGGCTACACCTTC	CASSPSGGQGTNYGYTF
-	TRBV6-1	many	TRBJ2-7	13	TGTGCCAGCTTCCGGGACGGGGGCTACGAGCAGTACTTC	CASFRDGGYEQYF
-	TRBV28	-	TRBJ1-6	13	TGTGCCAGCAGACAGACCTATAATTCACCCCTCCACTTT	CASRQTYNSPLHF